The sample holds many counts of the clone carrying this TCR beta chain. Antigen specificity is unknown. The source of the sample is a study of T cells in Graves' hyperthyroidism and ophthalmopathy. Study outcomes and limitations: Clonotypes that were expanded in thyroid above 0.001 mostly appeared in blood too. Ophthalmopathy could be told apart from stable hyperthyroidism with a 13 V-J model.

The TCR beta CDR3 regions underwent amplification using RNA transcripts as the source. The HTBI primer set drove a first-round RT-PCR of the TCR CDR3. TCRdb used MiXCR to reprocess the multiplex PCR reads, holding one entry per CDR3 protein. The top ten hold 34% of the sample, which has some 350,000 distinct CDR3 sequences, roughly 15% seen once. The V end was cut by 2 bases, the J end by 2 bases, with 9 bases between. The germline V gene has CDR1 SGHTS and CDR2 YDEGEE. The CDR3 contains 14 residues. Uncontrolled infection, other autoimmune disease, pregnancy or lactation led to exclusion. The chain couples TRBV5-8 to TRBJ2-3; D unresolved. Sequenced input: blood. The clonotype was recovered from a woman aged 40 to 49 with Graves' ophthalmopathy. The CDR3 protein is CASSFETYTDTQYF. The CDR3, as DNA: TGTGCCAGCAGCTTTGAGACCTACACAGATACGCAGTATTTT. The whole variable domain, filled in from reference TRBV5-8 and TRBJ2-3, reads EAGVTQSPTHLIKTRGQQATLRCSPISGHTSVYWYQQALGLGLQFLLWYDEGEERNRGNFPPRFSGRQFPNYSSELNVNALELEDSALYLCASSFETYTDTQYFGPGTRLTVL.